Listed here is a single T cell receptor (beta chain). What it binds is unknown. PCR was performed using 60 Vbeta and 13 Jbeta primers. Under the authors' procedure: Later, tens of millions of unique TCR beta chains were counted in an analysis, and roughly 11 million of them were shared. Sequencing was performed with immunoSEQ multiplex PCR; in TCRdb, only in-frame clones are kept and a portion is missing. V, J and clone size were drawn from that table, and D and trimming were deduced from the DNA. Among 150,000 to 200,000 clones listed, about 65% were seen once. This entry belongs to a study of cytomegalovirus exposure and HLA in healthy donors. Study findings and constraints: In a later analysis, productive TCRs from donors in an Asian-associated ancestry cluster reportedly carried fewer N-insertions than the cohort mean.

Sequenced sample: PBMCs. The sequence came from a girl aged 5-17 years in good health and CMV-seronegative.

Written as DNA, the CDR3 is TGTGCCAGCTCACCGCCGACGGCTAGCGGGCAAGAGACCCAGTACTTC. Translation gives CASSPPTASGQETQYF. The chain uses TRBV18 and TRBJ2-5; 8 bases are a match to TRBD2. The germline gives CDR1 KGHSH, CDR2 LQKENI. This CDR3 comprises 16 residues. The trim removed 3 bases at V and 2 bases at J, leaving 8 bases unmatched.